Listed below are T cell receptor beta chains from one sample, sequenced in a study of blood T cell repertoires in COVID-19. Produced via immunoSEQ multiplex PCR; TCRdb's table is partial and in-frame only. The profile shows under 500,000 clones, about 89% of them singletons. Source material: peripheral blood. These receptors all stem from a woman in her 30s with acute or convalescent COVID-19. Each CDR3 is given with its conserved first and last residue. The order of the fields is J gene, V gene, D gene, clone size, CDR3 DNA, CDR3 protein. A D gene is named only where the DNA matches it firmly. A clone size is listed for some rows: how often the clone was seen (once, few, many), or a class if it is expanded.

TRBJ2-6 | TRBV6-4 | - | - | TGTGCCAGCAGACCCCTAGGCCAGGGCGAAAGCTCTGGGGCCAACGTCCTGACTTTC | CASRPLGQGESSGANVLTF
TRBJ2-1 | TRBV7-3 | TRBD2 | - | TGTGCCAGCAGCCCAGGGACTAGCGGGGGGAGTGAGCAGTTCTTC | CASSPGTSGGSEQFF
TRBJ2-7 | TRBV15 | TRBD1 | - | TGTGCCACCAGCAGACGGGACAGGGAATACGAGCAGTACTTC | CATSRRDREYEQYF
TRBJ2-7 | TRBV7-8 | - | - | TGTGCCAGCAGCATACAAGGACAGTCCTCAAGCTCCTACGAGCAGTACTTC | CASSIQGQSSSSYEQYF
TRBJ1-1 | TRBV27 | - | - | TGTGCCAGCAGTTGGCAGGGGTGGAACACTGAAGCTTTCTTT | CASSWQGWNTEAFF
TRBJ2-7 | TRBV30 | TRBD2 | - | TGTGCCTGGAGACGGCGGGGGGGCTCCTACGAGCAGTACTTC | CAWRRRGGSYEQYF
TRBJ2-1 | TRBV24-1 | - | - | TGTGCCACCAGTCATGGCAGGGCAGACTGGATGAGCTCCTACAATGAGCAGTTCTTC | CATSHGRADWMSSYNEQFF
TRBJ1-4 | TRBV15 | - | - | TGTGCCACCAGCAGAGATGCGGTCAGGGTCCTTAATGAAAAACTGTTTTTT | CATSRDAVRVLNEKLFF
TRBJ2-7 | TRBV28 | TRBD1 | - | TGTGCCAGCAGTTTGACAGGGGCCTACGAGCAGTACTTC | CASSLTGAYEQYF
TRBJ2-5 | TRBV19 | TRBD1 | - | TGTGCCACCGCCGTCGGGACAGAAGAGACCCAGTACTTC | CATAVGTEETQYF
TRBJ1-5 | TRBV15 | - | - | TGTGCCACCAGCAGAGCTACAGGGTTTAGACAGCCCCAGCATTTT | CATSRATGFRQPQHF
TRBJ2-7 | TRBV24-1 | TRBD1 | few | TGTGCCACCAGTGATACGGGACAGAGCTACGAGCAGTACTTC | CATSDTGQSYEQYF
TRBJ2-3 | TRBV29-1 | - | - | TGCAGCGTCCCCGCCACAGGAGGGGATACGCAGTATTTT | CSVPATGGDTQYF
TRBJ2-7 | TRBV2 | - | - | TGTGCCAGCAGTGAATCCGGGGGCGAGCAGTACTTC | CASSESGGEQYF
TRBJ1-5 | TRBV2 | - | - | TGTGCCAGTACCGACAGGCGGGCTCAGCCCCAGCATTTT | CASTDRRAQPQHF
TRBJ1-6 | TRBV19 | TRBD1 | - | TGTGCCAGTAGTGGACCGACAGGGTTTGGTTCACCCCTCTACTTT | CASSGPTGFGSPLYF
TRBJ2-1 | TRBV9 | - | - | TGTGCCAGCAGCGAAATTACAGGAATTCAGCATAAAGCCTACAATGAGCAGTTCTTC | CASSEITGIQHKAYNEQFF
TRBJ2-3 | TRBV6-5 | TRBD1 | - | TGTGCCAGCAGTCCAAGGGACAGGAGCACAGATACGCAGTATTTT | CASSPRDRSTDTQYF
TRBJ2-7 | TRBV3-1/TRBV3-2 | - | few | TGTGCCAGCAGCCAATTCTCAGGGCGATCCTACGAGCAGTACTTC | CASSQFSGRSYEQYF
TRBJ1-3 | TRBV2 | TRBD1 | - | TGTGCCAGCGGTATTGGGACAGAAGGAAACACCATATATTTT | CASGIGTEGNTIYF
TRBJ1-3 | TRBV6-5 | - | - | TGTGCCAGCAGCCCCGACAGGATCGCTGGAAACACCATATATTTT | CASSPDRIAGNTIYF
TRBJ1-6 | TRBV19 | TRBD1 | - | TGTGCCAGCTCAGCGACAGGGTTTCGCCCACCCCTCCACTTT | CASSATGFRPPLHF
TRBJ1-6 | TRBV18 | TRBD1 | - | TGTGCCAGCTCAGAACAATGGGCTCGGGGGACAGGGGAATCACCCCTCCACTTT | CASSEQWARGTGESPLHF